These 6 T cell receptor beta chains were sequenced from one sample in a study of blood T cells in healthy people across ages. Primed by a sample-barcoded 5' primer and a J-beta primer mix, a second PCR proceeded for 7 to 11 cycles. Using its own MiXCR run on the 5' RACE reads, TCRdb lists one record per CDR3 protein. The table lists about 1,600,000 distinct CDR3 sequences, approximately 42% of them singletons, with roughly 7.7% in the top ten. Sequencing used blood. These receptors came from a woman aged 18-29 years in good health.

This clonotype was observed a handful of times. This chain connects TRBV28 to TRBJ2-1, with 7 bases matching TRBD2. The CDR3 loop spans 16 amino acids. With 6 bases clipped from V and 10 bases from J, the junction kept 18 bases outside the gene matches. Germline CDR1 is MDHEN and CDR2 is SYDVKM. CDR3 bases: TGTGCCAGCAGATTTCAGGGAGGGAACCCAATGGGGGAGCAGTTCTTC. It specifies CASRFQGGNPMGEQFF. Complete variable domain (other parts from reference TRBV28 and TRBJ2-1): DVKVTQSSRYLVKRTGEKVFLECVQDMDHENMFWYRQDPGLGLRLIYFSYDVKMKEKGDIPEGYSVSREKKERFSLILESASTNQTSMYLCASRFQGGNPMGEQFFGPGTRLTVL.

The chain has TRBV6-5 and TRBJ1-4, with D possibly being TRBD1 (6 bases). This CDR3 spans 15 amino acids. Trimming removed 4 bases from V and 0 bases from J, with 9 bases in between. Germline V gene data show CDR1 as MNHEY and CDR2 as SVGAGI. CDR3 sequence (DNA): TGTGCCAGCAGTTTCCGGACAGCAACTAATGAAAAACTGTTTTTT. The encoded protein is CASSFRTATNEKLFF.

In its sample, this clonotype was seen a few times. This chain joins TRBV29-1 and TRBJ1-5; 7 bases fit TRBD1. Germline loops: CDR1 SQVTM, CDR2 ANQGSEA. Trimming took 7 bases from V and 4 from J; bases not matched to a gene: 10. The CDR3 sequence is 14 residues long. CDR3 coding DNA: TGCAGCGCGCTGACAGGGCTAACAAATCAGCCCCAGCATTTT. Translating it yields CSALTGLTNQPQHF.

This chain links TRBV21-1 with TRBJ2-4; the table calls TRBD2, which could not be checked here. TRBV21-1 is flagged as a pseudogene. This CDR3 is 18 amino acids long. Here the CDR3 reads CASSKRPLWRGGLGIQYF. CDR3 sequence (DNA): TGTGCCAGCAGCAAAAGGCCCCTATGGCGGGGGGGCCTGGGCATTCAGTACTTC.

The chain couples TRBV25-1 to TRBJ2-2; 9 bases fit TRBD1. The V segment lost 6 bases and the J segment 5 bases; nucleotides outside the gene matches: 10. The CDR3 has 16 amino acids. In germline, CDR1 is MGHDK, CDR2 SYGVNS. The CDR3 DNA reads TGTGCCAGCAGGCCTCCGGGACAGGGCGGGACCGGGGAGCTGTTTTTT. Translated, it gives CASRPPGQGGTGELFF.

Details on this clonotype: In this CDR3 the conserved last residue, phenylalanine or tryptophan, is missing, so a read error is likely. The chain is built from TRBV9 and TRBJ2-3, with D possibly being TRBD2 (7 bases). Germline lookup yields CDR1 SGDLS and CDR2 YYNGEE. V was clipped by 1 base and J by 2 bases, with 14 bases between them. This CDR3 has 16 amino acids. CDR3 residues: CASSVRGDTLTDTQYV. For the CDR3, the DNA is TGTGCCAGCAGCGTACGGGGGGACACCCTCACAGATACGCAGTATGTT.